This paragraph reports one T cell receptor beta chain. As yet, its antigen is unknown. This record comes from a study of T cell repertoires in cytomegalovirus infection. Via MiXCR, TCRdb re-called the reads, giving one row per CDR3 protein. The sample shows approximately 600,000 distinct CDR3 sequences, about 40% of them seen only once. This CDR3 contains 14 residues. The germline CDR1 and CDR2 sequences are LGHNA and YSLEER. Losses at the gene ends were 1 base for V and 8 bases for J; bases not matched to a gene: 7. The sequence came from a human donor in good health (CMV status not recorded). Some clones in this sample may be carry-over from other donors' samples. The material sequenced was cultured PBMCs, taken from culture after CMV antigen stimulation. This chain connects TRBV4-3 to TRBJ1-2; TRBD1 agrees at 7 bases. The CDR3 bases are TGCGCCAGCAGCCAAGGCGACAGGGCTCCCGGCTACACCTTC. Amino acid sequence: CASSQGDRAPGYTF.